A selection of T cell receptor beta chains follows, all from one sample in a study of cytomegalovirus exposure and HLA in healthy donors. Produced via immunoSEQ multiplex PCR; TCRdb's table is partial and in-frame only. This table has hundreds of thousands of clones, around 78% appearing once. The sequenced material came from PBMCs. All receptors derive from a woman between 18 and 29 years old in good health and CMV-seronegative. Both conserved end residues are part of each CDR3. A D gene is named only where the DNA matches it firmly. A row's size may be missing; if present it is once, few, many or a size class.

size: -; D: -; V: TRBV6-1; J: TRBJ2-5; CDR3: CASSVNWAGETQYF; DNA: TGTGCCAGCAGTGTCAATTGGGCAGGAGAGACCCAGTACTTC
size: -; D: -; V: TRBV6-4; J: TRBJ1-1; CDR3: CASSDSPGSEAFF; DNA: TGTGCCAGCAGTGACTCTCCGGGCTCTGAAGCTTTCTTT
size: -; D: TRBD1; V: TRBV5-1; J: TRBJ1-1; CDR3: CASSMGQTTNTEAFF; DNA: TGCGCCAGCAGCATGGGACAGACGACCAACACTGAAGCTTTCTTT
size: once; D: TRBD1; V: TRBV27; J: TRBJ1-4; CDR3: CASSSPTGGGKLFF; DNA: TGTGCCAGCAGTTCCCCAACAGGGGGAGGAAAACTGTTTTTT
size: -; D: -; V: TRBV30; J: TRBJ1-1; CDR3: CAWSRLMNTEAFF; DNA: TGTGCCTGGAGTAGGCTGATGAACACTGAAGCTTTCTTT
size: -; D: -; V: TRBV27; J: TRBJ1-4; CDR3: CASSLVGGEKLFF; DNA: TGTGCCAGCAGTTTAGTGGGAGGGGAAAAACTGTTTTTT
size: -; D: TRBD1; V: TRBV9; J: TRBJ1-2; CDR3: CASSPLGRTGAGYTF; DNA: TGTGCCAGCAGCCCTTTGGGGCGGACAGGGGCTGGCTACACCTTC
size: -; D: -; V: TRBV20-1; J: TRBJ2-1; CDR3: CSAHYNEQFF; DNA: TGCAGTGCTCACTACAATGAGCAGTTCTTC
size: -; D: -; V: TRBV19; J: TRBJ1-2; CDR3: CASRNTGIYGYTF; DNA: TGTGCCAGTAGAAATACAGGAATCTATGGCTACACCTTC
size: -; D: -; V: TRBV6-1; J: TRBJ2-4; CDR3: CASSDSGSTGDIQYF; DNA: TGTGCCAGCAGTGATTCCGGCAGCACGGGGGACATTCAGTACTTC
size: once; D: -; V: TRBV6-5; J: TRBJ1-1; CDR3: CASSPILRVGTEAFF; DNA: TGTGCCAGCAGTCCCATTTTGAGGGTGGGAACTGAAGCTTTCTTT
size: -; D: -; V: TRBV6-1; J: TRBJ1-4; CDR3: CASNRDGPEKLFF; DNA: TGTGCCAGCAACCGCGACGGGCCGGAAAAACTGTTTTTT
size: -; D: TRBD1; V: TRBV5-1; J: TRBJ1-6; CDR3: CASSPYLITTGRATYNSPLHF; DNA: TGCGCCAGCAGCCCTTACCTGATAACGACAGGGAGAGCGACCTATAATTCACCCCTCCACTTT
size: -; D: TRBD1; V: TRBV28; J: TRBJ2-7; CDR3: CASSPRVGGLLYEQYF; DNA: TGTGCCAGCAGTCCCCGTGTAGGGGGCCTTCTCTACGAGCAGTACTTC
size: -; D: TRBD2; V: TRBV19; J: TRBJ2-1; CDR3: CASSSPGLAGAFGNEQFF; DNA: TGTGCCAGTAGTAGCCCAGGGCTAGCGGGGGCCTTTGGCAATGAGCAGTTCTTC
size: once; D: -; V: TRBV20-1; J: TRBJ2-7; CDR3: CSASISYEQYF; DNA: TGCAGTGCTAGTATCAGTTACGAGCAGTACTTC
size: -; D: -; V: TRBV6-1; J: TRBJ1-2; CDR3: CASSDRTTGRDGYTF; DNA: TGTGCCAGCAGTGATCGTACCACAGGGCGGGATGGCTACACCTTC
size: -; D: -; V: TRBV7-8; J: TRBJ2-7; CDR3: CASSLPPAVKRYF; DNA: TGTGCCAGCAGCTTACCACCGGCAGTCAAGAGGTACTTC
size: once; D: -; V: TRBV6-1; J: TRBJ1-6; CDR3: CASSDLGQFDSPLHF; DNA: TGTGCCAGCAGTGACCTAGGACAATTCGATTCACCCCTCCACTTT
size: -; D: TRBD2; V: TRBV19; J: TRBJ2-1; CDR3: CASTSGTSGYNEQFF; DNA: TGTGCCAGTACCTCCGGGACTAGCGGCTACAATGAGCAGTTCTTC
size: -; D: -; V: TRBV6-1; J: TRBJ1-5; CDR3: CASSSRFLSNQPQHF; DNA: TGTGCCAGCAGTAGTAGGTTCCTTAGCAATCAGCCCCAGCATTTT
size: -; D: TRBD1; V: TRBV29-1; J: TRBJ1-3; CDR3: CSARDRGSGNTIYF; DNA: TGCAGCGCTCGGGACAGGGGCTCTGGAAACACCATATATTTT
size: -; D: -; V: TRBV7-7; J: TRBJ2-3; CDR3: CASSPGPRTDTQYF; DNA: TGTGCTAGCAGCCCCGGGCCGCGAACAGATACGCAGTATTTT
size: -; D: TRBD2; V: TRBV7-3; J: TRBJ2-3; CDR3: CASSLGAGKTDTQYF; DNA: TGTGCCAGCAGCTTAGGAGCGGGGAAAACAGATACGCAGTATTTT
size: -; D: -; V: TRBV2; J: TRBJ1-2; CDR3: CASSLQGSRVYGYTF; DNA: TGTGCCAGCAGTCTGCAGGGGTCGCGCGTCTATGGCTACACCTTC
size: -; D: TRBD2; V: TRBV9; J: TRBJ2-2; CDR3: CASSPSSSGTGELFF; DNA: TGTGCCAGCAGCCCTTCCTCTAGCGGCACCGGGGAGCTGTTTTTT
size: -; D: -; V: TRBV2; J: TRBJ1-2; CDR3: CASSDENYGYTF; DNA: TGTGCCAGCAGTGATGAGAACTATGGCTACACCTTC
size: -; D: -; V: TRBV7-8; J: TRBJ2-7; CDR3: CASSLAGISGEQYF; DNA: TGTGCCAGCAGCTTAGCGGGTATATCTGGCGAGCAGTACTTC
size: -; D: -; V: TRBV19; J: TRBJ1-6; CDR3: CARRADGSLHF; DNA: TGTGCCAGACGGGCCGACGGATCCCTCCACTTT
size: -; D: TRBD2; V: TRBV7-3; J: TRBJ2-1; CDR3: CASRSPGLAGGNGPVEQFF; DNA: TGTGCCAGCAGGTCCCCAGGACTAGCGGGGGGGAATGGCCCTGTCGAGCAGTTCTTC
size: -; D: -; V: TRBV5-6; J: TRBJ1-1; CDR3: CASSLWGGLNTEAFF; DNA: TGTGCCAGCAGCTTGTGGGGGGGACTGAACACTGAAGCTTTCTTT
size: -; D: TRBD1; V: TRBV7-9; J: TRBJ2-7; CDR3: CASSLDRGTYEQYF; DNA: TGTGCCAGCAGCCTGGACAGGGGTACCTACGAGCAGTACTTC
size: -; D: -; V: TRBV6-4; J: TRBJ2-1; CDR3: CASSRGGVNNEQFF; DNA: TGTGCCAGCAGCCGGGGCGGGGTGAACAATGAGCAGTTCTTC
size: few; D: -; V: TRBV6-1; J: TRBJ1-2; CDR3: CASSSDSLYGYTF; DNA: TGTGCCAGCAGTTCAGACAGTCTGTATGGCTACACCTTC
size: -; D: -; V: TRBV7-9; J: TRBJ2-1; CDR3: CASSLLLGYNEQFF; DNA: TGTGCCAGCAGCCTCTTGTTAGGGTACAATGAGCAGTTCTTC
size: -; D: -; V: TRBV6-6; J: TRBJ2-6; CDR3: CASLSLGTGANVLTF; DNA: TGTGCCAGCCTTAGCCTAGGGACTGGGGCCAACGTCCTGACTTTC
size: -; D: -; V: TRBV7-2; J: TRBJ2-5; CDR3: CASSRGLISVTETQYF; DNA: TGTGCCAGCAGCCGCGGACTAATCTCTGTGACGGAGACCCAGTACTTC
size: -; D: -; V: TRBV5-6; J: TRBJ1-2; CDR3: CASSFSGNYGYTF; DNA: TGTGCCAGCAGCTTCTCGGGTAACTATGGCTACACCTTC
size: -; D: -; V: TRBV18; J: TRBJ2-6; CDR3: CASSPQGINSGANVLTF; DNA: TGTGCCAGCTCACCACAGGGAATTAACTCTGGGGCCAACGTCCTGACTTTC
size: -; D: TRBD1; V: TRBV5-6; J: TRBJ1-4; CDR3: CASSFGQVVGEKLFF; DNA: TGTGCCAGCAGCTTCGGACAGGTCGTGGGTGAAAAACTGTTTTTT
size: -; D: -; V: TRBV5-1; J: TRBJ2-7; CDR3: CASSYPGYEQYF; DNA: TGCGCCAGCAGTTACCCCGGCTACGAGCAGTACTTC
size: -; D: -; V: TRBV11-2; J: TRBJ2-5; CDR3: CASSEIRGNQETQYF; DNA: TGTGCCAGCAGCGAGATCCGGGGAAACCAAGAGACCCAGTACTTC
size: -; D: TRBD1; V: TRBV12-5; J: TRBJ1-2; CDR3: CASGQQGASEWGYTF; DNA: TGTGCTAGTGGTCAACAGGGGGCGAGTGAGTGGGGCTACACCTTC
size: -; D: TRBD1; V: TRBV28; J: TRBJ1-4; CDR3: CASSSRDRALNGEKLFF; DNA: TGTGCCAGCAGTTCCCGGGACAGGGCCCTCAACGGTGAAAAACTGTTTTTT
size: -; D: -; V: TRBV27; J: TRBJ2-1; CDR3: CASSLSGLFSYNEQFF; DNA: TGTGCCAGCAGTTTATCTGGGCTTTTCTCCTACAATGAGCAGTTCTTC
size: -; D: TRBD1; V: TRBV5-1; J: TRBJ1-2; CDR3: CASSLETGWFGYTF; DNA: TGCGCCAGCAGCTTAGAGACAGGGTGGTTTGGCTACACCTTC
size: -; D: -; V: TRBV5-1; J: TRBJ1-2; CDR3: CASSLTANYGYTF; DNA: TGCGCCAGCAGCTTGACGGCTAACTATGGCTACACCTTC
size: -; D: TRBD1; V: TRBV5-1; J: TRBJ1-2; CDR3: CASSGGQLVGYTF; DNA: TGCGCCAGCAGCGGGGGACAGTTGGTAGGCTACACCTTC
size: -; D: TRBD1; V: TRBV5-6; J: TRBJ1-4; CDR3: CASSSGTGEWFF; DNA: TGTGCCAGCAGCTCCGGGACAGGGGAATGGTTTTTT
size: -; D: -; V: TRBV5-1; J: TRBJ2-7; CDR3: CASSRSDRSYYEQYF; DNA: TGCGCCAGCAGCCGAAGCGACAGGTCCTACTACGAGCAGTACTTC